The clone carrying this T cell receptor (beta chain) was counted once. Its target is not known. This record comes from a study of graft-versus-host responses after intestinal transplantation. Findings and caveats of the study: Maximum circulating GvH clone levels tracked with early post-transplant HvG decreases. The marrow of recipients harbored GvH clones, and ileum or blood showed some of them first. Allograft graft-versus-host to host-versus-graft clonal ratios ran high in patients with graft-donor T cell macrochimerism.

The CDR3 sequence is 16 residues long. Germline V lookup: CDR1 LNHDA, CDR2 SQIVND (reference sequence). V shed 5 bases, J shed 1 base, and the junction held 9 bases outside the gene matches. Method: immunoSEQ multiplex PCR; TCRdb's copy keeps in-frame clones and lacks some. The table lists 75,000 to 95,000 clones, approximately 94% of them singletons, with about 2% in the top ten. The receptor comes from a human donor who received an intestinal transplant. Source: unstimulated CD8+ T cells sorted from spleen or lymph node cells, taken before intestinal transplant. V is TRBV19 and J is TRBJ2-3; TRBD1 matches at 7 bases. The CDR3 loop is CASSLGPGTGTDTQYF. The CDR3 nucleotides read TGTGCCAGTAGTCTTGGCCCAGGGACAGGCACAGATACGCAGTATTTT.